A single sample gave rise to the 29 T cell receptor beta chains below, sequenced in a study of T cells in women clearing cervical HPV infection. The table came from immunoSEQ multiplex PCR; TCRdb's copy has only in-frame clones and leaves some out. This listing includes approximately 22,000 clones. Specimen: blood buffy coat. The receptors stem from a woman between 18 and 70 years old with a cervical HPV16 infection that either progressed to CIN3+ or cleared (not recorded which).

Notes on this clone: The read is 3 residues too short to cover the CDR3 end, so that end is filled in from the germline J gene. The chain links TRBV7-2 to TRBJ2-3, with TRBD1 as a possible D gene (6 bases). This CDR3 is built from 15 residues. Germline V gene lookup returns CDR1 SGHTA and CDR2 FQGNSA. Trimming took off 2 bases at V and 0 bases at J, with 9 bases between the two ends. Partial CDR3 DNA: TGTGCCAGCAGCTTATTAAGGGGGAGCACAGATACG. Its protein is CASSLLRGSTDT. Given in full, the CDR3 is CASSLLRGSTDTQYF.

Concerning this clone: The read comes to an end 3 residues before the CDR3 does, leaving the germline J gene to fill in the end. This rearrangement joins TRBV11-3 to TRBJ1-1, with D tentatively TRBD1 (6 bases). V lost 5 bases and J 1 base, leaving 11 bases between the germline ends. This CDR3 is 14 amino acids long. The germline V gene has CDR1 SGHNT and CDR2 YENEEA. The CDR3 reads CASSQGRANTEAFF. The part of the CDR3 DNA that was read is TGTGCCAGCAGCCAGGGGAGGGCGAACACTGAA.

The covered CDR3 bases are TGTGCCAGTAGTATCTCAGCAGGCACTGAA. Amino acids: CASSISAGTE. The full-length CDR3 reads as CASSISAGTEAFF. V is TRBV19 and J is TRBJ1-1; D is uncertain. The sequence runs out 3 residues before the end of the CDR3; the remainder is reconstructed from the germline J gene. CDR1 is LNHDA, CDR2 SQIVND, per germline (reference sequence). The CDR3 length is 13 residues. With 3 bases removed from V and 4 bases from J, the gap between germline ends came to 9 bases.

Notes on this clone: The sequence runs out 3 residues before the end of the CDR3; the remainder is reconstructed from the germline J gene. The rearrangement links TRBV12-3 or TRBV12-4 to TRBJ1-2; D is undetermined. The CDR3 is 12 residues long. V lost 4 bases to trimming and J lost 5 bases, with 8 bases between them. CDR3 sequence: CASSSGFYGYTF. Incomplete CDR3 DNA: TGTGCCAGCAGTTCCGGGTTTTATGGC.

In regard to this clone: The CDR3 end falls 3 residues outside the read, so it is completed with the germline J gene. The V and J genes are TRBV2 and TRBJ2-7, with 10 bases identical to TRBD1. The CDR3 is 15 amino acids. After removal of 3 bases from V and 5 bases from J, the junction contained 7 bases not matched to a gene. CDR1 is SNHLY and CDR2 is FYNNEI in the germline V gene. The covered CDR3 bases are TGTGCCAGCAGTGAGTTGGGACAGGGGTATGACGAG. Translating it yields CASSELGQGYDE. The full CDR3 is CASSELGQGYDEQYF.

The sequenced part of the CDR3 DNA is TGTGCCAGTAGTATGAGGGTGGGCTACGAG. Translating it yields CASSMRVGYE. The entire CDR3 protein is CASSMRVGYEQYF. This chain joins TRBV19 and TRBJ2-7, with D perhaps TRBD2 (5 bases). The read falls 3 residues short of the CDR3 end, and the missing part is taken from the germline J gene. This CDR3 comprises 13 residues. The V gene's germline CDR1 is LNHDA and CDR2 SQIVND (reference sequence). V was clipped by 3 bases and J by 3 bases, with 9 bases between them.

About this clone itself: The read terminates 3 residues ahead of where the CDR3 ends, so the germline J gene completes it. This sequence joins TRBV7-9 and TRBJ1-2; 9 bases are a match to TRBD1. The CDR3 sequence is 13 residues long. From germline, CDR1 is SEHNR and CDR2 FQNEAQ (reference sequence). The CDR3 sequence is CASSVGTGRDYTF. The sequenced CDR3 bases are TGTGCCAGCAGCGTCGGGACAGGGAGGGAC.

For this clone: Read coverage stops 3 residues before the CDR3 terminus; the germline J gene supplies the remainder. The V gene is TRBV20-1, the J gene TRBJ2-7; 9 nucleotides agree with TRBD1. Trimming took 3 bases from V and 1 from J; bases not matched to a gene: 7. CDR1 is DFQATT and CDR2 is SNEGSKA in the germline V gene (reference sequence). CDR3 length equals 15 residues. The DNA read from the CDR3 is TGCAGTGCTAGGGGGGGACAGGGTGGATCCTACGAG. It yields the protein CSARGGQGGSYE. The complete CDR3 sequence is CSARGGQGGSYEQYF.

Note on this clone: The read falls 3 residues short of the CDR3 end, and the missing part is taken from the germline J gene. The rearrangement uses TRBV20-1 and TRBJ1-3; D is ambiguous. From germline, CDR1 is DFQATT and CDR2 SNEGSKA (reference sequence). The CDR3 sequence is 16 residues long. Trimming removed 3 bases at V and 0 bases at J, with 15 bases between. The DNA read from the CDR3 is TGCAGTGCTAGCGACATCCTAAACCCCTCTGGAAACACC. It yields the protein CSASDILNPSGNT. The CDR3, in full, reads CSASDILNPSGNTIYF.

Of note for this clone: The read comes to an end 3 residues before the CDR3 does, leaving the germline J gene to fill in the end. The chain is built from TRBV25-1 and TRBJ2-5, with a weak D call TRBD1 (6 bases). The CDR3 is 14 residues long. Per the germline V gene, CDR1 is MGHDK and CDR2 is SYGVNS. The germline V and J ends were trimmed by 5 bases and 0 bases, with 10 bases remaining between them. The CDR3 sequence is CASSPRTDQETQYF. CDR3 DNA, as far as it was read: TGTGCCAGCAGTCCTCGGACAGACCAAGAGACC. The full variable domain, completed using reference TRBV25-1 and TRBJ2-5, is EADIYQTPRYLVIGTGKKITLECSQTMGHDKMYWYQQDPGMELHLIHYSYGVNSTEKGDLSSESTVSRIRTEHFPLTLESARPSHTSQYLCASSPRTDQETQYFGPGTRLLVL.

A remark on this clone: The CDR3 goes on 3 residues after the read ends, and that part is filled in from the germline J gene. V usage is TRBV7-6 and J usage is TRBJ2-5, with D unresolved. The CDR3 contains 13 residues. Deletions cut 2 bases from V and 5 bases from J, with 9 bases between. CDR1 and CDR2 from the germline V gene are SGHVS and FNYEAQ. CDR3 DNA, as far as it was read: TGTGCCAGCAGCTTAAGGCCGAGGGAGACC. Amino acid sequence: CASSLRPRET. The entire CDR3 is CASSLRPRETQYF. Filled out from reference TRBV7-6 and TRBJ2-5, the complete variable domain reads GAGVSQSPRYKVTKRGQDVALRCDPISGHVSLYWYRQALGQGPEFLTYFNYEAQQDKSGLPNDRFSAERPEGSISTLTIQRTEQRDSAMYRCASSLRPRETQYFGPGTRLLVL.

Note on this clone: The read terminates 3 residues before the CDR3 end, so the remaining end is supplied by the germline J gene. V is TRBV5-4 and J is TRBJ2-3, with D perhaps TRBD2 (6 bases). This CDR3 spans 15 amino acids. V was clipped by 5 bases and J by 3 bases, with 16 bases between them. The V gene's germline CDR1 is SGHNT and CDR2 YYREEE (reference sequence). The part of the CDR3 DNA that was read is TGTGCCAGCAGTCGTAACCCTAGCGCAACAGATACG. As protein: CASSRNPSATDT. Given in full, the CDR3 is CASSRNPSATDTQYF.

With regard to this clone: The observed sequence ends 3 residues before the CDR3 terminus, with the missing tail filled in from the germline J gene. The chain employs TRBV5-4 and TRBJ2-2; D gene unclear. The germline CDR1 and CDR2 sequences are SGHNT and YYREEE (reference sequence). The CDR3 covers 15 residues. V lost 3 bases and J lost 0, with 9 bases in between. The CDR3 protein is CASSSQFANTGELFF. The sequenced part of the CDR3 DNA is TGTGCCAGCAGCTCACAGTTCGCGAACACCGGGGAG.

To note about this clone: The sequenced fragment ends 3 residues before the CDR3 boundary, so the rest is inferred from the germline J gene. The chain carries TRBV11-2 and TRBJ2-7, with D unclear. V was cut by 3 bases and J by 6 bases, with 15 bases left in between. The CDR3 sequence is 14 residues long. The V gene's germline CDR1 is SGHAT and CDR2 FQNNGV. Partial CDR3 DNA: TGTGCCAGCAGCTTGAGTGGGCCCAAGGGCGAG. The encoded protein is CASSLSGPKGE. The CDR3 in full is CASSLSGPKGEQYF.

The CDR3 region is CASSPYSGGSSLGEQFF. CDR3 DNA (partial): TGTGCCAGCTCACCATATTCGGGCGGGAGTTCGTTGGGTGAG. The chain uses TRBV18 and TRBJ2-1, with TRBD2 matching 7 bases. The sequenced fragment ends 3 residues before the CDR3 boundary, so the rest is inferred from the germline J gene. The CDR3 spans 17 residues. Germline V gene lookup returns CDR1 KGHSH and CDR2 LQKENI. The V and J ends lost 2 bases and 9 bases, in that order; junction bases with no gene match: 16. Together with reference TRBV18 and TRBJ2-1, the CDR3 gives the full variable domain: NAGVMQNPRHLVRRRGQEARLRCSPMKGHSHVYWYRQLPEEGLKFMVYLQKENIIDESGMPKERFSAEFPKEGPSILRIQQVVRGDSAAYFCASSPYSGGSSLGEQFFGPGTRLTVL.

Remarks on this clone: Sequencing ends 3 residues short of the CDR3 end; the germline J gene provides the rest. V usage is TRBV19 and J usage is TRBJ1-1, with TRBD1 as a possible D gene (5 bases). The CDR3 loop spans 12 amino acids. Germline V CDR1 and CDR2: LNHDA, SQIVND (reference sequence). V was clipped by 3 bases and J by 5 bases, with 7 bases between them. The CDR3 DNA, read in part, is TGTGCCAGTAGTATGGGGGGGACTGAA. Protein: CASSMGGTE. The full CDR3 is CASSMGGTEAFF.

In the case of this clone: The read ends 3 residues before the CDR3 terminus; that terminus is restored from the germline J gene. J is TRBJ2-1 and V is TRBV5-6; D remains unclear. V was pared by 4 bases and J by 0 bases, with 8 bases between. Germline V gene sequence: CDR1 SGHDT, CDR2 YYEEEE. CDR3 length: 14 residues. CDR3 DNA, as far as it was read: TGTGCCAGCAGCCCCAAGGTCTCCTACAATGAG. This translates into CASSPKVSYNE. The whole CDR3 region reads CASSPKVSYNEQFF. Using reference TRBV5-6 and TRBJ2-1 for the parts outside the CDR3, the full variable domain is DAGVTQSPTHLIKTRGQQVTLRCSPKSGHDTVSWYQQALGQGPQFIFQYYEEEERQRGNFPDRFSGHQFPNYSSELNVNALLLGDSALYLCASSPKVSYNEQFFGPGTRLTVL.

With regard to this clone: The read stops 3 residues short of the end of the CDR3; the missing end is completed from the germline J gene. This chain uses TRBV14 with TRBJ2-7; the match to TRBD1 covers 10 bases. The CDR3 has 14 residues. Per germline, CDR1 SGHDN and CDR2 FVKESK. Trimming at V came to 5 bases and at J to 2 bases, leaving 3 bases not matched to a gene. The sequenced CDR3 bases are TGTGCCAGCAGCGGGACAGGGGTTGCCTACGAG. Translating it yields CASSGTGVAYE. The CDR3 as a whole reads CASSGTGVAYEQYF.

About this clone: The read terminates 3 residues before the CDR3 end, so the remaining end is supplied by the germline J gene. The gene calls are TRBV7-6 and TRBJ2-1, with D hard to call. CDR1 and CDR2 (germline): SGHVS, FNYEAQ. The CDR3 covers 14 residues. Trimming stripped 1 base from V and 3 bases from J, with 7 bases between. The covered CDR3 bases are TGTGCCAGCAGCTTAGACAGAGACTACAATGAG. Translating it yields CASSLDRDYNE. The complete CDR3 protein is CASSLDRDYNEQFF.

Concerning this clone: The read ends 3 residues early relative to the CDR3; the germline J gene fills the gap. The chain couples TRBV30 to TRBJ1-3; tentative D call: TRBD1 (6 bases). Germline CDR1 and CDR2: GTSNPN and SVGIG (reference sequence). Trimming pared 3 bases from V and 2 bases from J, leaving 8 bases between. The CDR3 extends over 13 amino acids. CDR3 DNA (partial): TGTGCCTGGAGCCCAGGGGCTGGAAACACC. Protein sequence: CAWSPGAGNT. The whole CDR3 is CAWSPGAGNTIYF.

Concerning this clone: The CDR3 goes on 3 residues after the read ends, and that part is filled in from the germline J gene. The chain links TRBV10-2 to TRBJ2-3; 12 nucleotides match TRBD2. The germline gives CDR1 WSHSY, CDR2 SAAADI. The CDR3 has 19 residues. Losses at the gene ends were 2 bases for V and 2 bases for J; bases not matched to a gene: 11. The CDR3 loop is CASSEPLTRLAGDTDTQYF. The sequenced CDR3 bases are TGCGCCAGCAGTGAGCCCCTTACCCGACTAGCGGGAGACACAGATACG.

To note about this clone: From the germline J gene comes the end of the CDR3, since the read stops 3 residues before it. The V gene is TRBV7-9, the J gene TRBJ2-1; tentatively, D is TRBD1 (6 bases). Germline V gene data show CDR1 as SEHNR and CDR2 as FQNEAQ (reference sequence). V lost 0 bases, J lost 8 bases, and 14 bases lay in between. This CDR3 spans 15 amino acids. The sequenced CDR3 bases are TGTGCCAGCAGCTTAGCTACAGGGTTTCTGGATGAG. Translating gives CASSLATGFLDE. The full CDR3 sequence reads CASSLATGFLDEQFF.

A note on this clone: The read stops 3 residues short of the end of the CDR3; the missing end is completed from the germline J gene. The chain employs TRBV5-1 and TRBJ2-7; 10 bases map to TRBD1. Germline-derived CDR1 and CDR2 are SGHRS and YFSETQ. V shed 2 bases and J 1 base; nucleotides not matched to a gene: 6. The CDR3 spans 16 residues. Incomplete CDR3 DNA: TGCGCCAGCAGCTTCCTCGGGACAGGGGTTTCCTACGAG. It specifies CASSFLGTGVSYE. The full CDR3 protein is CASSFLGTGVSYEQYF.

As regards this clone: Read coverage stops 3 residues before the CDR3 terminus; the germline J gene supplies the remainder. The chain links TRBV5-1 to TRBJ1-6; no reliable D call. The germline V gene encodes CDR1 SGHRS and CDR2 YFSETQ. Trimming left V 0 bases short and J 2 bases short, with 9 bases between. The CDR3 is made up of 16 amino acids. The sequenced part of the CDR3 DNA is TGCGCCAGCAGCTTGGGCGGGGATCCCTATAATTCACCC. This encodes CASSLGGDPYNSP. The full CDR3 protein reads CASSLGGDPYNSPLHF.

A note on this clone: The CDR3 goes on 3 residues after the read ends, and that part is filled in from the germline J gene. The J gene is TRBJ1-6, the V gene TRBV5-1, with TRBD1 as a possible D gene (5 bases). V lost 1 base, J lost 6 bases, and 14 bases lay in between. Germline CDR1 reads SGHRS; CDR2 reads YFSETQ. CDR3 length: 16 amino acids. This CDR3 is CASSLLAPGLNSPLHF. The covered CDR3 bases are TGCGCCAGCAGCTTGCTAGCGCCAGGGCTTAATTCACCC. Together with reference TRBV5-1 and TRBJ1-6, the CDR3 gives the full variable domain: KAGVTQTPRYLIKTRGQQVTLSCSPISGHRSVSWYQQTPGQGLQFLFEYFSETQRNKGNFPGRFSGRQFSNSRSEMNVSTLELGDSALYLCASSLLAPGLNSPLHFGNGTRLTVT.

As regards this clone: The read terminates 3 residues before the CDR3 end, so the remaining end is supplied by the germline J gene. The chain uses TRBV7-2 and TRBJ1-2; possibly TRBD1 for D (5 bases). From germline, CDR1 is SGHTA and CDR2 FQGNSA. The CDR3 extends over 15 amino acids. CDR3 amino acids: CASSSATTEAGGYTF. Partial CDR3 DNA: TGTGCCAGCAGCTCAGCAACGACAGAGGCGGGGGGC. The whole variable domain, filled in from reference TRBV7-2 and TRBJ1-2, reads GAGVSQSPSNKVTEKGKDVELRCDPISGHTALYWYRQSLGQGLEFLIYFQGNSAPDKSGLPSDRFSAERTGGSVSTLTIQRTQQEDSAVYLCASSSATTEAGGYTFGSGTRLTVV.

CDR3 sequence reads: CASNTGGLYNEQFF. The covered CDR3 bases are TGTGCCAGCAATACAGGGGGCTTGTACAATGAG. The chain uses TRBV2 and TRBJ2-1; TRBD1 matches at 9 bases. The read ends 3 residues before the CDR3 terminus; that terminus is restored from the germline J gene. The CDR3 loop spans 14 amino acids. Germline loops: CDR1 SNHLY, CDR2 FYNNEI. V was clipped by 7 bases and J by 4 bases; unmatched bases: 5.

Measured by frequency, this clone is medium-sized (0.01 to 0.1%). The CDR3 is cut off 3 residues early in the read; its end comes from the germline J gene. The chain employs TRBV18 and TRBJ2-4; D remains unclear. Trimming took off 1 base at V and 6 bases at J, with 7 bases between the two ends. Per the germline V gene, CDR1 is KGHSH and CDR2 is LQKENI. The CDR3 is made up of 13 amino acids. The CDR3 here is CASSPQRGNIQYF. The CDR3 bases that were read are TGTGCCAGCTCACCACAGCGTGGAAACATT.

As to this clone: Read coverage stops 3 residues before the CDR3 terminus; the germline J gene supplies the remainder. The genes are TRBV5-1 and TRBJ1-2, with 8 bases fitting TRBD1. CDR1 SGHRS and CDR2 YFSETQ come from the germline V gene. CDR3 length: 16 residues. The V and J ends lost 0 bases and 5 bases, in that order; junction bases with no gene match: 9. CDR3 DNA (partial): TGCGCCAGCAGCTTGGGCACAGGGGGGGAGTATTATGGC. It codes for CASSLGTGGEYYG. The full CDR3 reads CASSLGTGGEYYGYTF.